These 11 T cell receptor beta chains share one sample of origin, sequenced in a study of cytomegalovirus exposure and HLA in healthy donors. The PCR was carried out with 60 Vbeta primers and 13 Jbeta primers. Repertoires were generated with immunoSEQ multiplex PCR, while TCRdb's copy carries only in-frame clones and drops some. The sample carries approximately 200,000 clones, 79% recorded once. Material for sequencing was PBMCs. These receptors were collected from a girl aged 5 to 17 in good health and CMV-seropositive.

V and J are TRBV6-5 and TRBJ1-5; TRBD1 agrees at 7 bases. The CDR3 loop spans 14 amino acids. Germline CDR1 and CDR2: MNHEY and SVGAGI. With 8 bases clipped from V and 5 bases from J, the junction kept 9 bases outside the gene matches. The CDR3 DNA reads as TGTGCCAGCGGACCGACAGGGACCTATCAGCCCCAGCATTTT. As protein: CASGPTGTYQPQHF.

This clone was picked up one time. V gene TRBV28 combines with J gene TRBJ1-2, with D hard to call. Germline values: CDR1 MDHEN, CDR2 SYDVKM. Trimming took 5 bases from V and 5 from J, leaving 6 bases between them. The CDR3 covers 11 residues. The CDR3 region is CASSIKYGYTF. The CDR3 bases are TGTGCCAGCAGTATAAAATATGGCTACACCTTC.

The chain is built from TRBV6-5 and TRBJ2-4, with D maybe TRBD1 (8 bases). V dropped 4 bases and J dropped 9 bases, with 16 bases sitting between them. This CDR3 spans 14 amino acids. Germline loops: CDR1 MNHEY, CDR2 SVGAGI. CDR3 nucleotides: TGTGCCAGCAGTTCCACAGGGGGGGTGGGCATTCAGTACTTC. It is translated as CASSSTGGVGIQYF.

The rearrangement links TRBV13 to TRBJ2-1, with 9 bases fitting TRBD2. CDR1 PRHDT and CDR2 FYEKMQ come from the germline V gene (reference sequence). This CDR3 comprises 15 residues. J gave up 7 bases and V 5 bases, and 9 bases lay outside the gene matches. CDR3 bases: TGTGCCAGCAGCCCCGGCGGGGGGGCCAGGAATGAGCAGTTCTTC. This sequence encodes CASSPGGGARNEQFF.

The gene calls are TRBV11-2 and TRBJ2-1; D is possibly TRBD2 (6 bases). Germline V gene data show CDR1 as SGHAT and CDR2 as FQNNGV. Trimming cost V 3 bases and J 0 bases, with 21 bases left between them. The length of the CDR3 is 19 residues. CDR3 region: CASSFHRVGSTSSYNEQFF. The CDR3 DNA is TGTGCCAGCAGCTTCCACCGGGTCGGGAGCACTAGCTCCTACAATGAGCAGTTCTTC. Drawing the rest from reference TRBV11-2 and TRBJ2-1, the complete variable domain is EAGVAQSPRYKIIEKRQSVAFWCNPISGHATLYWYQQILGQGPKLLIQFQNNGVVDDSQLPKDRFSAERLKGVDSTLKIQPAKLEDSAVYLCASSFHRVGSTSSYNEQFFGPGTRLTVL.

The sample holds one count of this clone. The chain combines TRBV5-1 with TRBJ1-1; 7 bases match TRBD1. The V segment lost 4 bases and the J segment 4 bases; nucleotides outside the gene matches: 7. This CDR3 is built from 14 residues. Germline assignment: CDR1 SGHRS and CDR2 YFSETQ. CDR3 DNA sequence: TGCGCCAGCAGCCCGGGACAGTTGGGCACTGAAGCTTTCTTT. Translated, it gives CASSPGQLGTEAFF. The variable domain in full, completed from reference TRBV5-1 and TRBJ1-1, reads KAGVTQTPRYLIKTRGQQVTLSCSPISGHRSVSWYQQTPGQGLQFLFEYFSETQRNKGNFPGRFSGRQFSNSRSEMNVSTLELGDSALYLCASSPGQLGTEAFFGQGTRLTVV.

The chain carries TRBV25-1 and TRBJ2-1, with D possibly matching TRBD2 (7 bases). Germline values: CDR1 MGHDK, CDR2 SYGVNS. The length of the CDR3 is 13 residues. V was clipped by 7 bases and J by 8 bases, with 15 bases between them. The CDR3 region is CASTQGGGDEQFF. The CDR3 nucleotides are TGTGCCAGCACCCAGGGCGGGGGCGATGAGCAGTTCTTC. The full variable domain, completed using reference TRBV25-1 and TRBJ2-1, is EADIYQTPRYLVIGTGKKITLECSQTMGHDKMYWYQQDPGMELHLIHYSYGVNSTEKGDLSSESTVSRIRTEHFPLTLESARPSHTSQYLCASTQGGGDEQFFGPGTRLTVL.

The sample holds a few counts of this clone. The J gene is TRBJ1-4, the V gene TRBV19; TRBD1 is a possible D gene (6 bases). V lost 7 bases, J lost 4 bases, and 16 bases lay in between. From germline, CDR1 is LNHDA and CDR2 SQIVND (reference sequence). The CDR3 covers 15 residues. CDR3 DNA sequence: TGTGCCAGTACCAGGACAGCCGAACTTAATGAAAAACTGTTTTTT. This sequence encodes CASTRTAELNEKLFF.

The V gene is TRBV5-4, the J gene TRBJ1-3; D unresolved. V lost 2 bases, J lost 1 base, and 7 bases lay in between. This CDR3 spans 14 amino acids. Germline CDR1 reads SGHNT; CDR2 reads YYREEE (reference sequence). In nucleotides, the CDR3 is TGTGCCAGCAGCTTCCAGGAATCTGGAAACACCATATATTTT. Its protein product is CASSFQESGNTIYF.

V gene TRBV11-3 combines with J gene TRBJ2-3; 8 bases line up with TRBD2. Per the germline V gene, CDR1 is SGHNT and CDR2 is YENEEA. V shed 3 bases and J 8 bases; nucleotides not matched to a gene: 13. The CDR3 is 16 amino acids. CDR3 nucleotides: TGTGCCAGCAGCTTTCGCAGAGCGGGGGTCGCAGTTACGCAGTATTTT. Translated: CASSFRRAGVAVTQYF.

The CDR3 sequence: CASSLVRDCYQPQHF. The CDR3 nucleotides are TGTGCCAGCAGCTTAGTCCGGGACTGCTATCAGCCCCAGCATTTT. This chain uses TRBV7-6 with TRBJ1-5, with a possible D match to TRBD1 (5 bases). V gave up 1 base and J gave up 5 bases, with 12 bases separating them. CDR1 is SGHVS and CDR2 is FNYEAQ in the germline V gene. This CDR3 has 15 residues.